One sample yielded the 16 T cell receptor beta chains listed below, sequenced in a study of radiotherapy plus CTLA-4 blockade in lung cancer. Generated by immunoSEQ multiplex PCR, the TCRdb table keeps only in-frame clones and is missing some. The table lists around 71,000 clones, less than 85% of them singletons. The material was peripheral blood, obtained from a patient treated with radiotherapy plus ipilimumab. Receptors originate from a human donor with non-small cell lung cancer whose response to radiotherapy plus ipilimumab could not be evaluated. Some clones in this sample may be carry-over from other donors' samples.

V is TRBV6-5 and J is TRBJ2-7, with a tentative D call TRBD1 (5 bases). Germline loops: CDR1 MNHEY, CDR2 SVGAGI. This CDR3 contains 16 residues. The V gene lost 2 bases and the J gene lost 2 bases, with 16 bases spanning the gap. As DNA, the CDR3 is TGTGCCAGCAGTTACCGCGACAGCCACTTAGCCTACGAGCAGTACTTC. Translation gives CASSYRDSHLAYEQYF.

The chain combines TRBV28 with TRBJ2-3, with 9 bases matching TRBD2. The V gene end was trimmed by 6 bases and the J gene end by 4 bases; junction bases not matched to a gene: 11. The CDR3 spans 16 residues. From germline, CDR1 is MDHEN and CDR2 SYDVKM. CDR3 DNA: TGTGCCAGCAGACTCCTTAGTAGCGGGGGTGCAGATACGCAGTATTTT. This sequence encodes CASRLLSSGGADTQYF.

J is TRBJ2-2 and V is TRBV7-9; D perhaps matches TRBD2 (6 bases). The V gene lost 5 bases and the J gene lost 1 base, with 14 bases spanning the gap. This CDR3 has 16 residues. CDR1 and CDR2 from the germline V gene are SEHNR and FQNEAQ (reference sequence). The DNA for the CDR3 is TGTGCCAGCAGCCACTCGGCGGGACGGAACACCGGGGAGCTGTTTTTT. This codes for CASSHSAGRNTGELFF.

The rearrangement joins TRBV9 to TRBJ2-5, with 10 bases lining up with TRBD2. V lost 0 bases and J lost 5; bases outside the gene matches: 13. Germline CDR1 is SGDLS and CDR2 is YYNGEE. CDR3 length: 18 residues. The DNA of the CDR3 is TGTGCCAGCAGCGTAGGGAGCGGGGGGGCTATCATTTCGGAGACCCAGTACTTC. This encodes CASSVGSGGAIISETQYF.

The J gene is TRBJ2-1, the V gene TRBV4-3, with 8 nucleotides matching TRBD1. CDR1 is LGHNA, CDR2 YSLEER, per germline. This CDR3 has 14 residues. The V segment lost 8 bases and the J segment 6 bases; nucleotides outside the gene matches: 9. CDR3 DNA sequence: TGCGCCAGCCCCCAGGGGGCCTCTACCAATGAGCAGTTCTTC. As protein: CASPQGASTNEQFF.

This chain joins TRBV5-1 and TRBJ1-5; 11 nucleotides line up with TRBD1. The CDR3 is 15 residues long. Germline values: CDR1 SGHRS, CDR2 YFSETQ. The ends lost 4 bases at V and 4 bases at J; junction bases unmatched: 4. As DNA, the CDR3 is TGCGCCAGCAGCCAAGGGACAGGGGGAAATCAGCCCCAGCATTTT. It codes for CASSQGTGGNQPQHF.

The CDR3 region is CASSGAGKTYQPQHF. As DNA, the CDR3 is TGTGCCAGCAGCGGTGCCGGGAAGACCTATCAGCCCCAGCATTTT. The chain joins TRBV9 to TRBJ1-5; D call uncertain. The germline CDR1 and CDR2 sequences are SGDLS and YYNGEE. The germline V and J ends were trimmed by 3 bases and 5 bases, with 15 bases remaining between them. This CDR3 region has 15 residues. The variable domain in full, completed from reference TRBV9 and TRBJ1-5, reads DSGVTQTPKHLITATGQRVTLRCSPRSGDLSVYWYQQSLDQGLQFLIQYYNGEERAKGNILERFSAQQFPDLHSELNLSSLELGDSALYFCASSGAGKTYQPQHFGDGTRLSIL.

The J gene is TRBJ1-2, the V gene TRBV18; maybe TRBD1 (6 bases). The CDR3 runs to 14 residues. The germline V gene encodes CDR1 KGHSH and CDR2 LQKENI. The V and J ends lost 3 bases and 1 base respectively, with 9 bases between them. In nucleotides, the CDR3 is TGTGCCAGCTCACCCGACAGGAGTAACTATGGCTACACCTTC. It is translated as CASSPDRSNYGYTF.

The V and J genes are TRBV13 and TRBJ2-5; the D gene is possibly TRBD1 (6 bases). Germline CDR1 PRHDT, CDR2 FYEKMQ (reference sequence). Trimming shortened V by 6 bases and J by 5 bases, and 13 bases separated the two germline ends. The CDR3 has 13 residues. CDR3 coding DNA: TGTGCCAGCAGACAGGGTGTGTCGGAGACCCAGTACTTC. It encodes CASRQGVSETQYF.

This rearrangement joins TRBV5-6 to TRBJ1-5, with D perhaps TRBD1 (6 bases). CDR3 length: 16 amino acids. Trimming stripped 0 bases from V and 0 bases from J, with 10 bases between. Germline lookup yields CDR1 SGHDT and CDR2 YYEEEE. For the CDR3, the DNA is TGTGCCAGCAGCTTGGTGGACAGCGATAGCAATCAGCCCCAGCATTTT. Translation gives CASSLVDSDSNQPQHF.

This clone came up once. The rearrangement joins TRBV28 to TRBJ1-5, with TRBD1 identical over 8 bases. The CDR3 loop spans 15 amino acids. CDR1 is MDHEN, CDR2 SYDVKM, per germline. Trimming removed 6 bases from V and 3 bases from J; junction bases left unmatched: 7. The CDR3 reads CASSIGQGNNQPQHF. The DNA for the CDR3 is TGTGCCAGCAGCATTGGACAGGGAAACAATCAGCCCCAGCATTTT.

V usage is TRBV18 and J usage is TRBJ1-2; no clear D. The CDR3 covers 13 residues. CDR1 and CDR2 from the germline V gene are KGHSH and LQKENI. V lost 2 bases to trimming and J lost 6 bases, with 10 bases between them. The CDR3: CASSPSFLNGYTF. CDR3 nucleotide sequence: TGTGCCAGCTCACCAAGCTTTTTAAATGGCTACACCTTC.

The J gene is TRBJ2-2, the V gene TRBV19, with TRBD1 matching 7 bases. The CDR3 totals 15 residues. J lost 1 base, V lost 5 bases, and 4 bases had no gene match. The V gene's germline CDR1 is LNHDA and CDR2 SQIVND (reference sequence). CDR3 nucleotides: TGTGCCAGTAGTCAACGGGACAGGAACACCGGGGAGCTGTTTTTT. Translating it yields CASSQRDRNTGELFF.

In this sample, this clone turned up once. The chain employs TRBV19 and TRBJ1-5; D not certain. The V gene lost 5 bases and the J gene lost 6 bases, with 14 bases spanning the gap. CDR1 is LNHDA and CDR2 is SQIVND in the germline V gene (reference sequence). CDR3 length: 14 amino acids. The CDR3 DNA reads as TGTGCCAGTAGTCTAGGAGGGTTAGGTCAGCCCCAGCATTTT. Its translation is CASSLGGLGQPQHF.

The chain links TRBV2 to TRBJ2-2; maybe TRBD2 (6 bases). V was clipped by 2 bases and J by 0 bases, with 13 bases between them. Germline-derived CDR1 and CDR2 are SNHLY and FYNNEI. This CDR3 is 17 amino acids long. CDR3 amino acids: CASSEFWGTANTGELFF. For the CDR3, the DNA is TGTGCCAGCAGTGAATTTTGGGGGACTGCGAACACCGGGGAGCTGTTTTTT.

The chain combines TRBV27 with TRBJ1-1; tentative D call: TRBD1 (5 bases). Germline values: CDR1 MNHEY, CDR2 SMNVEV (reference sequence). The length of the CDR3 is 14 residues. Trimming cost V 6 bases and J 3 bases, with 14 bases left between them. CDR3 sequence: CASRPRPGDTEAFF. The CDR3 bases are TGTGCCAGCAGGCCGCGGCCGGGGGACACTGAAGCTTTCTTT.